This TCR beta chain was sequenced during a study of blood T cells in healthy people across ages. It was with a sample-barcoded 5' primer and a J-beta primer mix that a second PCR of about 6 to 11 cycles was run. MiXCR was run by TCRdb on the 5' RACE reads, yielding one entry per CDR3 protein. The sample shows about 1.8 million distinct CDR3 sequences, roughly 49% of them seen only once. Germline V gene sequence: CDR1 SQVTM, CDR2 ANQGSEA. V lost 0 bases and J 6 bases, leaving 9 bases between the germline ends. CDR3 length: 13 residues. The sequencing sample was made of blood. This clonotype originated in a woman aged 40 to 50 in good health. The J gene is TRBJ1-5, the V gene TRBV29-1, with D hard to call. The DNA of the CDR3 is TGCAGCGTTGAAGAGGGATTCGGTCAGCCCCAGCATTTT. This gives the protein CSVEEGFGQPQHF.